The clone carrying this TCR beta chain showed up just once. Its antigen remains unidentified. The CDR3 is 15 residues long. V was shortened by 2 bases and J by 2 bases, with 13 bases between the two germline ends. Germline CDR1 and CDR2: MGHRA and YSYEKL. Regarding time point: baseline pretreatment blood. Regarding treatment: 15 Gy SBRT to primary tumor, nephrectomy 4 weeks later. The data derive from a study of radiation and T cells in renal cell carcinoma. Study results and caveats: Top tumor clonotypes rose in blood 2 weeks post-radiation, then contracted.

Only in-frame clones appear in the TCRdb table, and some are missing; sequencing was by immunoSEQ multiplex PCR. The top ten clones hold 6% to 9% of a sample with 87,000 or so clones, 86% of them seen once. The specimen was blood, collected from a patient whose treatment included radiotherapy and nephrectomy. This sequence originates from a man aged 45-65 years with renal cell carcinoma. The J gene is TRBJ2-7, the V gene TRBV4-1, with D perhaps matching TRBD2 (5 bases). Here the CDR3 reads CASSQTTTAAYEQYF. CDR3 in DNA: TGCGCCAGCAGCCAAACAACCACAGCGGCCTACGAGCAGTACTTC.